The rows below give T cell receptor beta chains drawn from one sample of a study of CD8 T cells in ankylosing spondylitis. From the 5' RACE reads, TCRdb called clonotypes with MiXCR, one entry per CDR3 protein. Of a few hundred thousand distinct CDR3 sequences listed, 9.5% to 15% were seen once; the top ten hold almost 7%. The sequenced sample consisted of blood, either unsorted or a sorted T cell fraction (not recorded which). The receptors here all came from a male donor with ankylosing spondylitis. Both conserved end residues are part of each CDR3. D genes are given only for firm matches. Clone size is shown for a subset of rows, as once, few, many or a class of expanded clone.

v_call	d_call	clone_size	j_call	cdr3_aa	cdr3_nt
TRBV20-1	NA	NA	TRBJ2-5	CSARDPGRRGETQYF	TGCAGTGCTAGAGATCCCGGGAGAAGGGGAGAGACCCAGTACTTC
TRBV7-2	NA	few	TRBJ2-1	CASSLVGGEHNEQFF	TGTGCCAGCAGCTTAGTAGGTGGGGAGCACAATGAGCAGTTCTTC
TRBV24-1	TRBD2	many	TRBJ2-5	CATSDLRGGKVAVQTQYF	TGTGCCACCAGTGATTTGCGGGGAGGGAAGGTAGCAGTTCAGACCCAGTACTTC
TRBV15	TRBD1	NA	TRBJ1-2	CATSTGDRGYGYTF	TGTGCCACCAGCACCGGGGACAGGGGGTATGGCTACACCTTC
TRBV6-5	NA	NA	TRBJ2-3	CASSYFRSTDTQYF	TGTGCCAGCAGTTATTTCCGCAGCACAGATACGCAGTATTTT
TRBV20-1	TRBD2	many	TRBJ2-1	CSAPSWLAGREQFF	TGCAGTGCCCCCTCCTGGCTAGCGGGAAGGGAGCAGTTCTTC
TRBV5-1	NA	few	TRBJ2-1	CASSLVGSPNNEQFF	TGCGCCAGCAGCTTGGTGGGTAGCCCCAACAATGAGCAGTTCTTC
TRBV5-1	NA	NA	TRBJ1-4	CASSLRAGRDEKLFF	TGCGCCAGCAGCCTTCGGGCAGGGAGGGATGAAAAACTGTTTTTT
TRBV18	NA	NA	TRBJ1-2	CASSPGYSNYGYTF	TGTGCCAGCTCACCAGGGTATTCTAACTATGGCTACACCTTC
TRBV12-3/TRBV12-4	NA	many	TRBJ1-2	CASSYSQVFYGYTF	TGTGCCAGCAGTTACAGTCAAGTATTCTATGGCTACACCTTC
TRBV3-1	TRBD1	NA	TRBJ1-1	CASSQWGTEETEAFF	TGTGCCAGCAGCCAATGGGGGACAGAAGAGACCGAAGCTTTCTTT
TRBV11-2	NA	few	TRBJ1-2	CASSPWGRDGYTF	TGTGCCAGCAGTCCCTGGGGGAGGGATGGCTACACCTTC
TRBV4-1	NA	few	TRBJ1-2	CASSQRAGHYGYTF	TGCGCCAGCAGCCAAAGGGCAGGGCACTATGGCTACACCTTC
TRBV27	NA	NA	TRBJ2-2	CASSARGPNRGTGELFF	TGTGCCAGCAGTGCTCGGGGACCGAACCGGGGCACCGGGGAGCTGTTTTTT
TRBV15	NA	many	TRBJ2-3	CATSRKRETSTDTQYF	TGTGCCACCAGCAGAAAACGGGAGACTAGCACAGATACGCAGTATTTT
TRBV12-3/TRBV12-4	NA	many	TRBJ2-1	CASSPGSGAYNEQFF	TGTGCCAGCAGTCCGGGGTCAGGGGCGTACAATGAGCAGTTCTTC
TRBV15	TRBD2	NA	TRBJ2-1	CATSRVDLGTRFNEQFF	TGTGCCACCAGCAGGGTAGATTTGGGGACTAGGTTTAATGAGCAGTTCTTC
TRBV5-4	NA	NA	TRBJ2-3	CASSWKDASDTQYF	TGTGCCAGCAGCTGGAAGGACGCCTCAGATACGCAGTATTTT
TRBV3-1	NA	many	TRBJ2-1	CASSQVSRETGEQFF	TGTGCCAGCAGCCAAGTGTCCAGGGAAACAGGTGAGCAGTTCTTC
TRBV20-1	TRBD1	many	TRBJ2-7	CSANPGQRNEQYF	TGCAGTGCTAACCCGGGACAGCGGAACGAGCAGTACTTC
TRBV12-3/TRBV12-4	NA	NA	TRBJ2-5	CASSFWGAGTETQYF	TGTGCCAGCAGTTTCTGGGGGGCGGGTACAGAGACCCAGTACTTC
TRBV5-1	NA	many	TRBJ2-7	CASKGVGSYEQYF	TGCGCCAGCAAGGGTGTCGGTTCCTACGAGCAGTACTTC
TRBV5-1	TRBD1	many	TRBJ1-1	CASRSGTGNTEAFF	TGCGCCAGCAGATCCGGGACAGGGAACACTGAAGCTTTCTTT
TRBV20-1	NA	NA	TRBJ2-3	CSARASSPTDTQYF	TGCAGTGCTAGGGCCAGTAGTCCCACAGATACGCAGTATTTT
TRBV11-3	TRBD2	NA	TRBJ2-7	CASSPGGNNYEQYF	TGTGCCAGCAGCCCGGGGGGAAACAATTACGAGCAGTACTTC
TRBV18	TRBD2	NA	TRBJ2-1	CASSPLGTSSYNEQFF	TGTGCCAGCTCACCACTGGGGACTAGCTCCTACAATGAGCAGTTCTTC
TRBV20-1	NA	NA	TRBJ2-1	CSAKPGVDNEQFF	TGCAGTGCTAAACCCGGGGTTGACAATGAGCAGTTCTTC
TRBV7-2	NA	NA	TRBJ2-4	CASSLAGAPGAKNIQYF	TGTGCCAGCAGCTTAGCCGGGGCTCCGGGAGCCAAAAACATTCAGTACTTC
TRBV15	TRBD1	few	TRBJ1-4	CATSEGLDRGKLFF	TGTGCCACCAGCGAAGGGCTGGACAGGGGGAAACTGTTTTTT
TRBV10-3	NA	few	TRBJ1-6	CAISEGSGGSGSPLHF	TGTGCCATCAGTGAGGGAAGCGGGGGGAGTGGTTCACCCCTCCACTTT
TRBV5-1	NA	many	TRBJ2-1	CASSAGFKGVNEQFF	TGCGCCAGCAGCGCTGGATTCAAAGGGGTGAATGAGCAGTTCTTC
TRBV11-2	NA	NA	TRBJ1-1	CASSPLGTGTEAFF	TGTGCCAGCAGCCCCCTCGGCACCGGCACTGAAGCTTTCTTT
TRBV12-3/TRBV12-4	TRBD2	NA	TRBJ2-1	CASRLLAGAYNEQFF	TGTGCCAGCAGATTACTAGCGGGAGCCTACAATGAGCAGTTCTTC
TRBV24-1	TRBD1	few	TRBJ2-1	CATSDLRQGGYNEQFF	TGTGCCACCAGTGATTTGCGACAGGGGGGGTACAATGAGCAGTTCTTC
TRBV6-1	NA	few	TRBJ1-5	CASSVLLLGGNQPQHF	TGTGCCAGCAGTGTTCTCCTCCTTGGAGGCAATCAGCCCCAGCATTTT
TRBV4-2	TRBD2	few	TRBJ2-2	CASSLGTSATGELFF	TGTGCCAGCAGCCTGGGAACTAGCGCTACCGGGGAGCTGTTTTTT
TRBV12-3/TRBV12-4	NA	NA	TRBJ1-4	CASRLGTFNEKLFF	TGTGCCAGCCGCCTCGGGACATTTAATGAAAAACTGTTTTTT